These 23 T cell receptor beta chains were sequenced from one sample in a study of cytomegalovirus exposure and HLA in healthy donors. Primers: 60 Vbeta forward and 13 Jbeta reverse. Produced via immunoSEQ multiplex PCR; TCRdb's table is partial and in-frame only. The sample has 90,000 to 150,000 clones, 77% seen once. The sample comprised PBMCs. The receptors shown here come from a man in his fifties or sixties in good health and CMV-seropositive.

The chain couples TRBV15 to TRBJ1-5; TRBD1 aligns across 7 bases. This CDR3 region has 15 residues. The germline CDR1 and CDR2 sequences are LNHNV and YYDKDF (reference sequence). Unmatched junction bases numbered 6, after V lost 0 bases and J lost 7 bases. CDR3 residues: CATSRERQGLQPQHF. In nucleotides, the CDR3 is TGTGCCACCAGCAGAGAAAGACAGGGTCTACAGCCCCAGCATTTT. Looking up the rest from reference TRBV15 and TRBJ1-5 gives the full variable domain: DAMVIQNPRYQVTQFGKPVTLSCSQTLNHNVMYWYQQKSSQAPKLLFHYYDKDFNNEADTPDNFQSRRPNTSFCFLDIRSPGLGDTAMYLCATSRERQGLQPQHFGDGTRLSIL.

The V and J genes are TRBV6-5 and TRBJ2-3, with a possible D match to TRBD2 (5 bases). Deletions cut 6 bases from V and 2 bases from J, with 15 bases between. Germline V gene lookup returns CDR1 MNHEY and CDR2 SVGAGI. The CDR3 sequence is 15 residues long. CDR3 in amino acids: CASSGGSGYTDTQYF. In DNA, the CDR3 is TGTGCCAGCAGCGGAGGAAGCGGTTACACAGATACGCAGTATTTT.

In this sample, this clone turned up a few times. The chain uses TRBV6-1 and TRBJ2-1; 8 nucleotides match TRBD1. The CDR3 length is 15 residues. Germline CDR1 and CDR2: MNHNS and SASEGT. The trim removed 6 bases at V and 8 bases at J, leaving 12 bases unmatched. DNA for the CDR3: TGTGCCAGCAGAGCCCCAGCAGGGGGCGGGGATGAGCAGTTCTTC. This codes for CASRAPAGGGDEQFF.

The rearrangement uses TRBV25-1 and TRBJ2-2, with no clear D. Trimming shortened V by 6 bases and J by 6 bases, and 17 bases separated the two germline ends. The CDR3 length is 15 residues. Germline CDR1 is MGHDK and CDR2 is SYGVNS. This CDR3 is CASSSHNSRSGELFF. The CDR3 DNA follows: TGTGCCAGCAGCTCGCACAATTCAAGATCCGGGGAGCTGTTTTTT.

This chain links TRBV30 with TRBJ1-1; D possibly corresponds to TRBD1 (5 bases). Germline CDR1 reads GTSNPN; CDR2 reads SVGIG (reference sequence). The V end lost 5 bases, the J end lost 5 bases, and 15 bases lay between the germline ends. This CDR3 contains 13 residues. CDR3 sequence reads: CAWAPGGSTEAFF. The CDR3 coding sequence is TGTGCCTGGGCCCCGGGGGGTAGTACTGAAGCTTTCTTT.

The table lists this clone with a few counts. This sequence joins TRBV5-4 and TRBJ2-7; no clear D gene. From germline, CDR1 is SGHNT and CDR2 YYREEE (reference sequence). CDR3 length: 14 residues. Trimming stripped 3 bases from V and 0 bases from J, with 10 bases between. CDR3 nucleotide sequence: TGTGCCAGCAGCTCTACAGTAAACTCCTACGAGCAGTACTTC. Translated: CASSSTVNSYEQYF. Combining the CDR3 with reference TRBV5-4 and TRBJ2-7 gives the whole variable domain ETGVTQSPTHLIKTRGQQVTLRCSSQSGHNTVSWYQQALGQGPQFIFQYYREEENGRGNFPPRFSGLQFPNYSSELNVNALELDDSALYLCASSSTVNSYEQYFGPGTRLTVT.

V is TRBV9 and J is TRBJ2-1; TRBD1 is a possible D gene (6 bases). Trimming took off 0 bases at V and 6 bases at J, with 13 bases between the two ends. In germline, CDR1 is SGDLS, CDR2 YYNGEE. The CDR3 loop spans 15 amino acids. Here the CDR3 DNA reads TGTGCCAGCAGCGTAGATGGGGGCGCCGTCAATGAGCAGTTCTTC. This encodes CASSVDGGAVNEQFF. The variable domain in full, completed from reference TRBV9 and TRBJ2-1, reads DSGVTQTPKHLITATGQRVTLRCSPRSGDLSVYWYQQSLDQGLQFLIQYYNGEERAKGNILERFSAQQFPDLHSELNLSSLELGDSALYFCASSVDGGAVNEQFFGPGTRLTVL.

V gene TRBV30 combines with J gene TRBJ1-1; D is possibly TRBD1 (5 bases). Germline CDR1 is GTSNPN and CDR2 is SVGIG (reference sequence). The CDR3 contains 12 residues. Trimming removed 0 bases at V and 11 bases at J, with 13 bases between. The CDR3 sequence is CAWSVQGQEAFF. CDR3 DNA sequence: TGTGCCTGGAGTGTACAAGGACAAGAGGCTTTCTTT.

The chain is built from TRBV10-3 and TRBJ1-5, with 10 bases lining up with TRBD1. V gave up 6 bases and J gave up 5 bases; unmatched junction bases: 4. The germline V gene has CDR1 ENHRY and CDR2 SYGVKD. The CDR3 is 14 residues long. The CDR3 is CAISSGTGDQPQHF. The CDR3, as DNA: TGTGCCATCAGCTCCGGGACAGGGGATCAGCCCCAGCATTTT.

This clone was seen a single time. This chain uses TRBV7-2 with TRBJ2-3, with D possibly TRBD2 on 6 matching bases. Trimming shortened V by 2 bases and J by 8 bases, and 23 bases separated the two germline ends. The CDR3 spans 17 residues. The germline V gene has CDR1 SGHTA and CDR2 FQGNSA. The CDR3 DNA is TGTGCCAGCAGCTTATCCTACGCGAGCGGAGGGGCAGGTACGCAGTATTTT. Translation: CASSLSYASGGAGTQYF.

This clone turned up a few times. The rearrangement links TRBV10-3 to TRBJ2-7; D is perhaps TRBD2 (6 bases). Between the trimmed V and J ends, which lost 4 bases and 4 bases, there was a span of 14 bases. Germline lookup yields CDR1 ENHRY and CDR2 SYGVKD. This CDR3 has 14 amino acids. The CDR3 coding sequence is TGTGCCATCAGTGTCGATAGGCGGGGATACGAGCAGTACTTC. Translating it yields CAISVDRRGYEQYF.

This clone was observed once. The chain uses TRBV5-1 and TRBJ2-7; 12 nucleotides line up with TRBD1. The ends lost 3 bases at V and 5 bases at J; junction bases unmatched: 6. This CDR3 contains 15 residues. Per the germline V gene, CDR1 is SGHRS and CDR2 is YFSETQ. The CDR3 sequence is CASSSTGTGGDEQYF. The CDR3 coding sequence is TGCGCCAGCAGCTCCACCGGGACAGGGGGCGACGAGCAGTACTTC.

This clone turned up a few times. The chain employs TRBV9 and TRBJ2-7; possibly TRBD1 for D (6 bases). Germline V lookup: CDR1 SGDLS, CDR2 YYNGEE. Trimming pared 0 bases from V and 2 bases from J, leaving 12 bases between. The CDR3 sequence is 15 residues long. The CDR3 sequence is CASSVDAQGTYEQYF. In DNA form, the CDR3 reads TGTGCCAGCAGCGTAGATGCGCAGGGGACCTACGAGCAGTACTTC.

The V and J genes are TRBV5-1 and TRBJ2-5; 13 bases map to TRBD2. The trim removed 4 bases at V and 2 bases at J, leaving 17 bases unmatched. The CDR3 length is 20 residues. The germline gives CDR1 SGHRS, CDR2 YFSETQ. CDR3 DNA: TGCGCCAGCAGCCCGACGCTACCACGAAGACTAGCGGGGGGACAAGAGACCCAGTACTTC. It codes for CASSPTLPRRLAGGQETQYF.

The chain couples TRBV30 to TRBJ1-3, with D uncertain. The V end lost 5 bases, the J end lost 6 bases, and 8 bases lay between the germline ends. The CDR3 totals 11 residues. CDR1 GTSNPN and CDR2 SVGIG come from the germline V gene (reference sequence). CDR3 in amino acids: CAWGLQNTIYF. The DNA for the CDR3 is TGTGCCTGGGGGCTTCAAAACACCATATATTTT. Together with reference TRBV30 and TRBJ1-3, the CDR3 gives the full variable domain: SQTIHQWPATLVQPVGSPLSLECTVEGTSNPNLYWYRQAAGRGLQLLFYSVGIGQISSEVPQNLSASRPQDRQFILSSKKLLLSDSGFYLCAWGLQNTIYFGEGSWLTVV.

This chain links TRBV6-5 with TRBJ1-1, with 8 bases aligning to TRBD1. CDR3 size: 16 residues. The germline V gene encodes CDR1 MNHEY and CDR2 SVGAGI. The V gene end was trimmed by 1 base and the J gene end by 8 bases; junction bases not matched to a gene: 12. The CDR3 coding sequence is TGTGCCAGCAGTTACTTGTCCAAGGACAGGGTTCTGGAAGCTTTCTTT. Protein: CASSYLSKDRVLEAFF.

In its sample, this clone was seen a few times. This likely traces to a read error, being one base from a far larger clone. Additional DNA sequences in this sample encode the identical CDR3. The chain couples TRBV5-1 to TRBJ1-5; 8 bases agree with TRBD1. The CDR3 totals 13 residues. Germline V gene data show CDR1 as SGHRS and CDR2 as YFSETQ. The V and J ends lost 1 base and 13 bases, in that order; junction bases with no gene match: 7. CDR3: CASSLLGTGPQHF. The DNA of the CDR3 is TGCGCCAGCAGCTTGCTTGGGACAGGCCCACAGCATTTT.

This chain links TRBV28 with TRBJ1-2; D is undetermined. Trimming shortened V by 6 bases and J by 4 bases, and 15 bases separated the two germline ends. CDR3 size: 14 residues. Germline lookup yields CDR1 MDHEN and CDR2 SYDVKM. The CDR3: CASRRSYGLYGYTF. As DNA, the CDR3 is TGTGCCAGCAGAAGGAGCTACGGTCTCTATGGCTACACCTTC.

This clone is a singleton in its sample. The rearrangement links TRBV18 to TRBJ1-2, with D possibly being TRBD1 (5 bases). Trimming pared 6 bases from V and 4 bases from J, leaving 15 bases between. The CDR3 is 14 residues long. In germline, CDR1 is KGHSH, CDR2 LQKENI. The CDR3 loop is CASSPTGQGYGYTF. The CDR3 coding sequence is TGTGCCAGCTCCCCCACGGGTCAGGGCTATGGCTACACCTTC.

The CDR3 is CASSQSRETQYF. As DNA, the CDR3 is TGTGCCAGCAGCCAAAGCCGGGAGACCCAGTACTTC. The rearrangement joins TRBV4-2 to TRBJ2-5; D unclear. The CDR3 sequence is 12 residues long. With 2 bases removed from V and 5 bases from J, the gap between germline ends came to 6 bases. The germline gives CDR1 LGHNA, CDR2 YNFKEQ.

The chain recombines TRBV18 with TRBJ1-1; 7 bases are a match to TRBD1. The germline CDR1 and CDR2 sequences are KGHSH and LQKENI. CDR3 length: 12 residues. The ends lost 6 bases at V and 6 bases at J; junction bases unmatched: 4. The CDR3 DNA sequence: TGTGCCAGCTCCCCAGGGGGGTCTGAAGCTTTCTTT. Its translation: CASSPGGSEAFF.

The chain joins TRBV5-1 to TRBJ1-4; TRBD1 matches 9 bases. V shed 4 bases and J 5 bases; nucleotides not matched to a gene: 9. Germline CDR1 reads SGHRS; CDR2 reads YFSETQ. The CDR3 runs 16 residues. Here the CDR3 reads CASSKDPGTGNEKLFF. CDR3 sequence (DNA): TGCGCCAGCAGCAAGGACCCCGGGACAGGGAATGAAAAACTGTTTTTT.

The count of this clone is one. This sequence joins TRBV2 and TRBJ2-7; 12 nucleotides agree with TRBD1. V lost 6 bases to trimming and J lost 7 bases; unmatched junction nucleotides: 7. Germline assignment: CDR1 SNHLY and CDR2 FYNNEI. CDR3 length equals 14 residues. CDR3 residues: CASRPGQGAGEQYF. DNA for the CDR3: TGTGCCAGCAGGCCGGGACAGGGGGCGGGGGAGCAGTACTTC.